What follows are 20 T cell receptor beta chains derived from one specimen sequenced in a study of T cell changes during pregnancy in multiple sclerosis. This table comes from immunoSEQ multiplex PCR, and its TCRdb copy is limited to in-frame clones, with some not included. This sample has fewer than 85,000 clones; about nine tenths occur once, and the top ten carry just under 2%. Sequences were derived from peripheral blood, sampled in the second trimester of pregnancy. The receptors stem from a female donor with multiple sclerosis, enrolled in a pregnancy study.

The chain employs TRBV28 and TRBJ1-2, with D possibly TRBD1 on 6 matching bases. Deletions cut 3 bases from V and 4 bases from J, with 15 bases between. This CDR3 has 15 residues. Germline V gives CDR1 MDHEN, CDR2 SYDVKM. CDR3 DNA sequence: TGTGCCAGCAGTTTCGCGGACAGCCTTCGCTATGGCTACACCTTC. Protein sequence: CASSFADSLRYGYTF.

The chain has TRBV10-3 and TRBJ2-1; 7 positions match TRBD2. The CDR3 runs to 15 residues. Germline V CDR1 and CDR2: ENHRY, SYGVKD. Trimming removed 6 bases from V and 8 bases from J; junction bases left unmatched: 13. CDR3 bases: TGTGCCATCAGCGTACTCGCGGGGGTAACTGATGAGCAGTTCTTC. Residues: CAISVLAGVTDEQFF.

The rearrangement joins TRBV11-3 to TRBJ2-3; 8 bases agree with TRBD2. The germline V gene has CDR1 SGHNT and CDR2 YENEEA. The ends lost 4 bases at V and 3 bases at J; junction bases unmatched: 6. This CDR3 is 15 amino acids long. The CDR3 here is CASSSPGGSTDTQYF. In DNA, the CDR3 is TGTGCCAGCAGCTCTCCGGGAGGGAGTACAGATACGCAGTATTTT.

The J gene is TRBJ2-3, the V gene TRBV6-1; D perhaps matches TRBD2 (5 bases). Between the trimmed V and J ends, which lost 1 base and 2 bases, there was a span of 7 bases. The CDR3 length is 14 residues. Germline assignment: CDR1 MNHNS and CDR2 SASEGT. The CDR3 nucleotides are TGTGCCAGCAGTGAAGGAGGGAACACAGATACGCAGTATTTT. Translation gives CASSEGGNTDTQYF.

J is TRBJ1-2 and V is TRBV6-5, with D perhaps matching TRBD1 (5 bases). V lost 0 bases and J 0 bases, leaving 8 bases between the germline ends. The germline V gene encodes CDR1 MNHEY and CDR2 SVGAGI. This CDR3 is 15 amino acids long. The CDR3 spells CASSYSGATNYGYTF. The CDR3 nucleotides read TGTGCCAGCAGTTACTCAGGGGCGACTAACTATGGCTACACCTTC.

The chain carries TRBV27 and TRBJ2-6; D is unclear. This CDR3 region has 13 residues. CDR1 is MNHEY, CDR2 SMNVEV, per germline (reference sequence). Trimming took off 1 base at V and 4 bases at J, with 2 bases between the two ends. CDR3 bases: TGTGCCAGCAGTTTATTAGGGGCCAACGTCCTGACTTTC. It specifies CASSLLGANVLTF.

The chain has TRBV11-3 and TRBJ2-3; TRBD1 is a possible D gene (7 bases). This CDR3 is 14 amino acids long. In germline, CDR1 is SGHNT, CDR2 YENEEA. Trimming left V 9 bases short and J 6 bases short, with 19 bases between. The CDR3: CASSSGGLSDTQYF. CDR3 in DNA: TGTGCCAGTTCCTCAGGGGGACTGTCGGATACGCAGTATTTT.

The chain uses TRBV6-5 and TRBJ2-7; 9 bases line up with TRBD1. J gave up 1 base and V 7 bases, and 5 bases lay outside the gene matches. CDR1 and CDR2 from the germline V gene are MNHEY and SVGAGI. The CDR3 has 14 amino acids. CDR3 coding DNA: TGTGCCAGCAAATGGACAGGGGAATCCTACGAGCAGTACTTC. Amino acids: CASKWTGESYEQYF.

This chain connects TRBV4-3 to TRBJ1-2, with 7 bases aligning to TRBD1. The germline V gene encodes CDR1 LGHNA and CDR2 YSLEER. CDR3 length: 16 amino acids. V dropped 1 base and J dropped 7; count of bases not matched to a gene: 12. The CDR3 DNA sequence: TGCGCCAGCAGCCAAGGGGCCCAGACAGGGTTGACTGGCTACACCTTC. Translating it yields CASSQGAQTGLTGYTF.

The chain employs TRBV28 and TRBJ2-3; D might be TRBD1 (5 bases). CDR1 and CDR2 from the germline V gene are MDHEN and SYDVKM. V was cut by 3 bases and J by 2 bases, with 15 bases left in between. This CDR3 is 16 amino acids long. The CDR3 DNA is TGTGCCAGCAGTTTGGGTCTGGTGGGGCCCACAGATACGCAGTATTTT. The encoded protein is CASSLGLVGPTDTQYF. Full variable domain (outside the CDR3, taken from reference TRBV28 and TRBJ2-3): DVKVTQSSRYLVKRTGEKVFLECVQDMDHENMFWYRQDPGLGLRLIYFSYDVKMKEKGDIPEGYSVSREKKERFSLILESASTNQTSMYLCASSLGLVGPTDTQYFGPGTRLTVL.

The V and J genes are TRBV30 and TRBJ2-2, with 14 nucleotides matching TRBD2. The germline V gene encodes CDR1 GTSNPN and CDR2 SVGIG (reference sequence). The junction had 2 bases not matched to a gene; V was cut back by 1 base and J by 4 bases. The CDR3 length is 16 residues. CDR3 residues: CAWSGGTSGSTGELFF. The DNA for the CDR3 is TGTGCCTGGAGTGGGGGGACTAGCGGGAGCACCGGGGAGCTGTTTTTT.

The CDR3 DNA sequence: TGTGCCAGCTCAGGCAGCGGGAGCTACGAGCAGTACTTC. Its protein is CASSGSGSYEQYF. The chain has TRBV18 and TRBJ2-7, with 8 bases lining up with TRBD2. Germline V gene data show CDR1 as KGHSH and CDR2 as LQKENI. The CDR3 is 13 residues long. With 5 bases clipped from V and 3 bases from J, the junction kept 3 bases outside the gene matches.

The chain links TRBV19 to TRBJ1-5; the match to TRBD1 covers 9 bases. This CDR3 has 19 residues. After removal of 4 bases from V and 0 bases from J, the junction contained 13 bases not matched to a gene. Germline V gene lookup returns CDR1 LNHDA and CDR2 SQIVND (reference sequence). The DNA for the CDR3 is TGTGCCAGTAGTACAGGACAGGGGATTTGGGGATATAGCAATCAGCCCCAGCATTTT. Translation: CASSTGQGIWGYSNQPQHF. Drawing the rest from reference TRBV19 and TRBJ1-5, the complete variable domain is DGGITQSPKYLFRKEGQNVTLSCEQNLNHDAMYWYRQDPGQGLRLIYYSQIVNDFQKGDIAEGYSVSREKKESFPLTVTSAQKNPTAFYLCASSTGQGIWGYSNQPQHFGDGTRLSIL.

The chain carries TRBV28 and TRBJ1-5, with 8 bases aligning to TRBD1. The CDR3 consists of 15 residues. The J segment lost 3 bases and the V segment lost 6 bases, leaving 7 bases of the junction unmatched. Germline V gives CDR1 MDHEN, CDR2 SYDVKM. CDR3 region: CASRPRDRHNQPQHF. The CDR3 DNA reads as TGTGCCAGCAGGCCCCGGGACAGGCACAATCAGCCCCAGCATTTT.

This rearrangement joins TRBV19 to TRBJ1-1; 7 bases line up with TRBD1. V was clipped by 3 bases and J by 1 base; unmatched bases: 5. Germline lookup yields CDR1 LNHDA and CDR2 SQIVND (reference sequence). CDR3 length: 15 residues. The CDR3 loop is CASSISGQPNTEAFF. CDR3 in DNA: TGTGCCAGTAGTATCTCGGGACAGCCGAACACTGAAGCTTTCTTT.

The CDR3 region has the DNA TGTGCCAGCAGTTTAGGGGCCCCGTGGTCCTACGAGCAGTACTTC. This sequence encodes CASSLGAPWSYEQYF. The chain joins TRBV27 to TRBJ2-7; tentative D call: TRBD1 (5 bases). The CDR3 is made up of 15 amino acids. The V end was cut by 2 bases, the J end by 1 base, with 12 bases between. CDR1 is MNHEY, CDR2 SMNVEV, per germline (reference sequence).

J is TRBJ2-7 and V is TRBV10-3; 12 positions match TRBD1. CDR1 ENHRY and CDR2 SYGVKD come from the germline V gene. J gave up 6 bases and V 0 bases, and 6 bases lay outside the gene matches. The CDR3 length is 16 residues. The CDR3 protein is CAISESTGQGAAEQYF. The CDR3 DNA reads as TGTGCCATCAGTGAGTCCACGGGACAGGGGGCGGCCGAGCAGTACTTC.

This chain links TRBV27 with TRBJ1-2, with 7 nucleotides matching TRBD1. The CDR3 covers 13 residues. CDR1 is MNHEY and CDR2 is SMNVEV in the germline V gene (reference sequence). V was clipped by 4 bases and J by 8 bases; unmatched bases: 7. Written as DNA, the CDR3 is TGTGCCAGCAGTTCAGAAGGGGGCGCGGGCTACACCTTC. This gives the protein CASSSEGGAGYTF.

The CDR3 DNA is TGTGCCAGTAGTAAGGGGGGGATTACTGAAGCTTTCTTT. It codes for CASSKGGITEAFF. This sequence joins TRBV19 and TRBJ1-1, with a weak D call TRBD1 (6 bases). The CDR3 loop spans 13 amino acids. Trimming left V 4 bases short and J 5 bases short, with 11 bases between. Germline V gives CDR1 LNHDA, CDR2 SQIVND (reference sequence).

The chain carries TRBV10-3 and TRBJ2-7; the match to TRBD2 covers 11 bases. The CDR3 is 13 amino acids. After removal of 8 bases from V and 2 bases from J, the junction contained 2 bases not matched to a gene. CDR1 ENHRY and CDR2 SYGVKD come from the germline V gene. The CDR3 DNA reads TGTGCCATCGGGACTAGCGGTCCCTACGAGCAGTACTTC. Protein: CAIGTSGPYEQYF.